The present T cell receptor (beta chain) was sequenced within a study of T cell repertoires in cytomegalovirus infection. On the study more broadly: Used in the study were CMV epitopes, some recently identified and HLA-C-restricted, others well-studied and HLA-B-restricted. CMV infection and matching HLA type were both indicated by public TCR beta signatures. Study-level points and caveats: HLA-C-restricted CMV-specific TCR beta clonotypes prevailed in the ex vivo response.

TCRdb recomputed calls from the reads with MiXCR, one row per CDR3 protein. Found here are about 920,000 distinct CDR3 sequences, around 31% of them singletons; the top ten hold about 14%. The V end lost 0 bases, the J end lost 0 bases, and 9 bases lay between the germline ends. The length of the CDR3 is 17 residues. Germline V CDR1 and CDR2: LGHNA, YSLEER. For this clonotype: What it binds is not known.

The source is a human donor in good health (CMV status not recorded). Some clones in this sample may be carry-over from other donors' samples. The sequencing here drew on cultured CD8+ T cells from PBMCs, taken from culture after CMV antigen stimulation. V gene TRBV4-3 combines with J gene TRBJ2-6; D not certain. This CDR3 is CASSQDRAPSGANVLTF. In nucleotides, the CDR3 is TGCGCCAGCAGCCAAGATAGGGCCCCCTCTGGGGCCAACGTCCTGACTTTC.